These 2 T cell receptor beta chains originate from one sample sequenced in a study of T cells in Graves' hyperthyroidism and ophthalmopathy. RNA transcripts provided the source from which TCR beta CDR3 regions were amplified. Initially, a first-round RT-PCR of the TCR CDR3 employed the HTBI primer set. One entry per CDR3 protein results from TCRdb running MiXCR on the multiplex PCR reads. Found here are over 200,000 distinct CDR3 sequences, around 18% of them singletons; the top ten hold about 45%. The sequenced material came from blood. The receptors were sampled from a man aged 35-49 years with Graves' hyperthyroidism.

This sequence joins TRBV5-4 and TRBJ1-2; no reliable D call. The V and J ends lost 1 base and 0 bases respectively, with 7 bases between them. Germline V gene sequence: CDR1 SGHNT, CDR2 YYREEE (reference sequence). This CDR3 is 14 amino acids long. The CDR3 bases are TGTGCCAGCAGCTTGCAACGGGCTAACTATGGCTACACCTTC. Its translation is CASSLQRANYGYTF. Based on the CDR3 plus reference TRBV5-4 and TRBJ1-2, the full variable domain is ETGVTQSPTHLIKTRGQQVTLRCSSQSGHNTVSWYQQALGQGPQFIFQYYREEENGRGNFPPRFSGLQFPNYSSELNVNALELDDSALYLCASSLQRANYGYTFGSGTRLTVV.

This clonotype has ten or more counts. CDR3 in amino acids: CASSQVSYGEGYTF. The CDR3 DNA sequence: TGTGCCAGCAGCCAAGTGTCTTATGGGGAAGGCTACACCTTC. This chain uses TRBV3-1 with TRBJ1-2, with D hard to call. The CDR3 is 14 amino acids. Trimming removed 1 base at V and 8 bases at J, with 14 bases between. From germline, CDR1 is LGHDT and CDR2 YNNKEL (reference sequence).